One and the same sample provided the 29 T cell receptor beta chains below, sequenced in a study of response to subunit inactivated influenza vaccine. MiXCR was run by TCRdb on the RT-PCR reads, yielding one entry per CDR3 protein. The table includes over 750,000 distinct CDR3 sequences, less than 25% detected once. Sequencing was performed on PBMCs from blood, taken about 5 days after vaccination. The source of these receptors is a man in his fifties or sixties who received an inactivated influenza vaccine.

CDR3: CASSLYRGNSYNEQFF. The CDR3 DNA sequence: TGTGCCAGCAGTTTATATAGAGGGAACTCCTACAATGAGCAGTTCTTC. The chain has TRBV28 and TRBJ2-1; TRBD2 might be the D (5 bases). The CDR3 has 16 amino acids. The V gene lost 1 base and the J gene lost 0 bases, with 10 bases spanning the gap. In germline, CDR1 is MDHEN, CDR2 SYDVKM.

Details on this clonotype: Sequence at one end of the junction differs from germline and may be a read error. This rearrangement joins TRBV29-1 to TRBJ2-7; TRBD2 aligns across 10 bases. The length of the CDR3 is 16 residues. Germline CDR1 reads SQVTM; CDR2 reads ANQGSEA. This chain's CDR3 is CSAAGLAGVGSYERYF. CDR3 nucleotides: TGCAGCGCCGCGGGGCTAGCGGGAGTCGGGTCCTACGAGCGGTACTTC.

This clonotype showed up just a few times. The chain couples TRBV10-3 to TRBJ2-5; 10 bases line up with TRBD1. Germline V CDR1 and CDR2: ENHRY, SYGVKD. The CDR3 extends over 17 amino acids. Trimming cost V 0 bases and J 4 bases; bases outside gene matches: 8. The CDR3 protein is CAISESVRTGGLETQYF. The CDR3 region has the DNA TGTGCCATCAGTGAGTCAGTCCGGACAGGGGGTTTAGAGACCCAGTACTTC.

V gene TRBV6-5 combines with J gene TRBJ2-1; possibly TRBD1 or TRBD2 for D (5 bases each). The germline CDR1 and CDR2 sequences are MNHEY and SVGAGI. With 2 bases removed from V and 3 bases from J, the gap between germline ends came to 14 bases. CDR3 length: 16 residues. The CDR3 nucleotides are TGTGCCAGCAGTTACAACCTCGGGGACCTCTACAATGAGCAGTTCTTC. Encoded protein: CASSYNLGDLYNEQFF.

This chain connects TRBV5-1 to TRBJ2-3; 13 bases agree with TRBD2. Germline-derived CDR1 and CDR2 are SGHRS and YFSETQ. With V trimmed by 4 bases and J by 0 bases, 8 bases remained unmatched. The CDR3 sequence is 18 residues long. CDR3 loop: CASSGGLAGKASTDTQYF. The CDR3, as DNA: TGCGCCAGCAGCGGGGGACTAGCGGGGAAGGCTAGCACAGATACGCAGTATTTT. The full variable domain, with the rest looked up from reference TRBV5-1 and TRBJ2-3, is KAGVTQTPRYLIKTRGQQVTLSCSPISGHRSVSWYQQTPGQGLQFLFEYFSETQRNKGNFPGRFSGRQFSNSRSEMNVSTLELGDSALYLCASSGGLAGKASTDTQYFGPGTRLTVL.

The chain employs TRBV5-1 and TRBJ2-6; the D is unclear. Germline V gene data show CDR1 as SGHRS and CDR2 as YFSETQ. Trimming removed 0 bases from V and 0 bases from J, with 7 bases in between. This CDR3 is 16 amino acids long. CDR3 sequence: CASSLVRNSGANVLTF. In DNA form, the CDR3 reads TGCGCCAGCAGCTTGGTTCGGAACTCTGGGGCCAACGTCCTGACTTTC.

The V call is TRBV7-7, the J call TRBJ2-1; unclear D gene. Germline loops: CDR1 SSHAT, CDR2 FNYEAQ (reference sequence). CDR3 length equals 15 residues. V lost 1 base to trimming and J lost 2 bases, with 9 bases between them. In nucleotides, the CDR3 is TGTGCCAGCAGCTTAGATCTAGACCCCTACAATGAGCAGTTCTTC. Amino acid sequence: CASSLDLDPYNEQFF.

This clonotype turned up a few times. The rearrangement links TRBV27 to TRBJ2-7; D assignment may be TRBD1 or TRBD2 (5 bases each). CDR1 is MNHEY and CDR2 is SMNVEV in the germline V gene (reference sequence). Deletions cut 5 bases from V and 5 bases from J, with 22 bases between. The CDR3 spans 16 residues. CDR3 region: CASSRETIAGRNEQYF. The DNA for the CDR3 is TGTGCCAGCAGTAGAGAAACTATTGCAGGGAGAAACGAGCAGTACTTC.

In this sample, this clonotype turned up a few times. The chain couples TRBV20-1 to TRBJ2-7; TRBD2 matches 12 bases. There are 16 residues in the CDR3. From germline, CDR1 is DFQATT and CDR2 SNEGSKA (reference sequence). J was trimmed by 7 bases and V by 5 bases; bases with no gene match: 15. CDR3 nucleotides: TGCAGTGCTTTTGGACTGCCTAGCGGGAGGGCATTGGAGCAGTACTTC. Translated, it gives CSAFGLPSGRALEQYF.

This clonotype was observed a handful of times. This sequence joins TRBV7-8 and TRBJ2-7, with D unresolved. The CDR3 is 16 residues long. CDR1 is SGHVS and CDR2 is FQNEAQ in the germline V gene. Trimming removed 1 base at V and 3 bases at J, with 16 bases between. Written as DNA, the CDR3 is TGTGCCAGCAGCTTAGGGAATGGTTTAGTCGGCTACGAGCAGTACTTC. This sequence encodes CASSLGNGLVGYEQYF.

This clonotype has ten or more counts. J is TRBJ1-2 and V is TRBV7-2; D remains unclear. Looked up from germline, CDR1 is SGHTA and CDR2 is FQGNSA. Trimming stripped 3 bases from V and 2 bases from J, with 7 bases between. This CDR3 spans 13 amino acids. DNA for the CDR3: TGTGCCAGCAGCTTCTTACAGAACTATGGCTACACCTTC. Protein sequence: CASSFLQNYGYTF.

The CDR3 DNA reads as TGCGCCAGCAGCCCCGGACTAGCGGGGGGGTCCCAAGAGACCCAGTACTTC. This sequence encodes CASSPGLAGGSQETQYF. The gene calls are TRBV5-1 and TRBJ2-5; 15 bases align to TRBD2. Germline CDR1 SGHRS, CDR2 YFSETQ. The CDR3 covers 17 residues. Trimming cost V 4 bases and J 1 base; bases outside gene matches: 5. Based on the CDR3 plus reference TRBV5-1 and TRBJ2-5, the full variable domain is KAGVTQTPRYLIKTRGQQVTLSCSPISGHRSVSWYQQTPGQGLQFLFEYFSETQRNKGNFPGRFSGRQFSNSRSEMNVSTLELGDSALYLCASSPGLAGGSQETQYFGPGTRLLVL.

The chain combines TRBV4-1 with TRBJ2-4; the match to TRBD2 covers 7 bases. V lost 1 base to trimming and J lost 7 bases; unmatched junction nucleotides: 4. CDR3 size: 14 residues. Looked up from germline, CDR1 is MGHRA and CDR2 is YSYEKL. CDR3 sequence: CASSQVWEGNIQYF. The CDR3 bases are TGCGCCAGCAGCCAAGTCTGGGAGGGGAACATTCAGTACTTC.

V is TRBV20-1 and J is TRBJ2-3; D uncertain. The ends were cut back, 4 bases at V and 1 base at J, with 9 bases in the middle. This CDR3 has 13 amino acids. Germline V gives CDR1 DFQATT, CDR2 SNEGSKA (reference sequence). This chain's CDR3 is CSATTPGTDTQYF. CDR3 in DNA: TGCAGTGCTACCACCCCGGGCACAGATACGCAGTATTTT.

This clonotype occurred a few times. The chain uses TRBV6-1 and TRBJ2-7; TRBD2 aligns across 8 bases. Germline CDR1 is MNHNS and CDR2 is SASEGT. The CDR3 consists of 14 residues. Trimming cost V 2 bases and J 2 bases; bases outside gene matches: 2. CDR3 in amino acids: CASSEHSGTYEQYF. CDR3 bases: TGTGCCAGCAGTGAACATAGCGGGACCTACGAGCAGTACTTC.

This clonotype occurred a few times. This chain connects TRBV7-2 to TRBJ1-2, with a possible D match to TRBD1 (5 bases). Germline V gene data show CDR1 as SGHTA and CDR2 as FQGNSA. Trimming left V 0 bases short and J 7 bases short, with 15 bases between. This CDR3 has 15 amino acids. The CDR3 sequence: CASSLAQQAGGGYTF. The CDR3 nucleotides read TGTGCCAGCAGCTTAGCTCAACAGGCTGGGGGTGGCTACACCTTC.

The chain is built from TRBV7-8 and TRBJ2-3, with a tentative D call TRBD2 (6 bases). The CDR3 runs 16 residues. The germline V gene has CDR1 SGHVS and CDR2 FQNEAQ. Trimming left V 5 bases short and J 6 bases short, with 21 bases between. CDR3 amino acids: CASSHSRDLPWDTQYF. The CDR3 DNA is TGTGCCAGCAGCCACAGCCGGGACTTACCGTGGGATACGCAGTATTTT.

The chain uses TRBV7-2 and TRBJ2-7; D call uncertain. Germline lookup yields CDR1 SGHTA and CDR2 FQGNSA. Trimming stripped 0 bases from V and 2 bases from J, with 8 bases between. CDR3 length equals 14 residues. The CDR3 region has the DNA TGTGCCAGCAGCTTAGCTCCTGTCCCCTACGAGCAGTACTTC. This gives the protein CASSLAPVPYEQYF.

This clonotype was observed a few times. The J gene is TRBJ2-7, the V gene TRBV6-5; TRBD1 agrees at 7 bases. The CDR3 has 17 amino acids. CDR1 is MNHEY, CDR2 SVGAGI, per germline. V shed 2 bases, J shed 2 bases, and the junction held 12 bases outside the gene matches. The chain's CDR3 is CASSYPGTVYRTYEQYF. CDR3 DNA: TGTGCCAGCAGTTACCCCGGGACAGTTTATCGCACCTACGAGCAGTACTTC.

This clonotype was counted a few times. The V call is TRBV3-1, the J call TRBJ2-3; D perhaps matches TRBD1 (6 bases). This CDR3 has 15 residues. The V gene's germline CDR1 is LGHDT and CDR2 YNNKEL (reference sequence). With 0 bases removed from V and 6 bases from J, the gap between germline ends came to 13 bases. Here the CDR3 reads CASSQEWGQEDTQYF. In DNA form, the CDR3 reads TGTGCCAGCAGCCAAGAGTGGGGGCAGGAGGATACGCAGTATTTT.

The CDR3: CASSQQSESSYNEQFF. CDR3 nucleotide sequence: TGTGCCAGCAGCCAACAGTCTGAGAGCTCCTACAATGAGCAGTTCTTC. The rearrangement links TRBV28 to TRBJ2-1, with no clear D. The CDR3 totals 16 residues. Trimming left V 6 bases short and J 0 bases short, with 15 bases between. From germline, CDR1 is MDHEN and CDR2 SYDVKM.

This clonotype was detected only a few times. J is TRBJ2-1 and V is TRBV11-2; 12 bases fit TRBD2. CDR3 length: 16 amino acids. With V trimmed by 1 base and J by 10 bases, 8 bases remained unmatched. The V gene's germline CDR1 is SGHAT and CDR2 FQNNGV. The CDR3 sequence: CASSLVASGGAYEQFF. The CDR3 bases are TGTGCCAGCAGCTTAGTTGCTAGCGGGGGGGCCTACGAGCAGTTCTTC. Drawing the rest from reference TRBV11-2 and TRBJ2-1, the complete variable domain is EAGVAQSPRYKIIEKRQSVAFWCNPISGHATLYWYQQILGQGPKLLIQFQNNGVVDDSQLPKDRFSAERLKGVDSTLKIQPAKLEDSAVYLCASSLVASGGAYEQFFGPGTRLTVL.

The chain is built from TRBV11-2 and TRBJ2-1; 8 positions match TRBD2. The CDR3 runs to 15 residues. After removal of 5 bases from V and 6 bases from J, the junction contained 9 bases not matched to a gene. The V gene's germline CDR1 is SGHAT and CDR2 FQNNGV. The CDR3 nucleotides are TGTGCCAGCAGCCCGACCTCTAGCGGGTCCAATGAGCAGTTCTTC. Translated: CASSPTSSGSNEQFF.

This clonotype appeared a few times. V usage is TRBV18 and J usage is TRBJ2-5, with a possible D match to TRBD2 (6 bases). The length of the CDR3 is 16 residues. Germline CDR1 KGHSH, CDR2 LQKENI. V was cut by 3 bases and J by 0 bases, with 14 bases left in between. This chain's CDR3 is CASSPRRGGYQETQYF. The DNA for the CDR3 is TGTGCCAGCTCACCCAGGAGGGGAGGTTACCAAGAGACCCAGTACTTC.

The table lists this clonotype with many counts. The genes are TRBV7-2 and TRBJ2-3; 7 bases align to TRBD2. Germline V lookup: CDR1 SGHTA, CDR2 FQGNSA. The CDR3 has 17 amino acids. J gave up 1 base and V 5 bases, and 12 bases lay outside the gene matches. The CDR3 DNA follows: TGTGCCAGCAGCCATTCCGCGGGAGTCGGAGGCACAGATACGCAGTATTTT. It is translated as CASSHSAGVGGTDTQYF.

The chain employs TRBV7-9 and TRBJ2-1; D not certain. Per the germline V gene, CDR1 is SEHNR and CDR2 is FQNEAQ (reference sequence). V was cut by 1 base and J by 9 bases, with 7 bases left in between. This CDR3 spans 12 amino acids. The CDR3 spells CASSLEGPEQFF. In DNA, the CDR3 is TGTGCCAGCAGCTTAGAAGGCCCTGAGCAGTTCTTC.

This clonotype has only a few counts. The chain employs TRBV5-1 and TRBJ1-2; TRBD1 matches 10 bases. Per germline, CDR1 SGHRS and CDR2 YFSETQ. The CDR3 is made up of 15 amino acids. V shed 3 bases and J 4 bases; nucleotides not matched to a gene: 6. DNA of the CDR3: TGCGCCAGCAGCTCCCGGGACAGGGGATTCTATGGCTACACCTTC. Protein: CASSSRDRGFYGYTF.

This sequence joins TRBV20-1 and TRBJ2-3; TRBD1 might be the D (6 bases). Germline loops: CDR1 DFQATT, CDR2 SNEGSKA (reference sequence). V was cut by 5 bases and J by 2 bases, with 20 bases left in between. The CDR3 contains 16 residues. The CDR3 nucleotides are TGCAGTGCTGAATCCGGGACATCAAGAAACACAGATACGCAGTATTTT. It specifies CSAESGTSRNTDTQYF.

This sequence joins TRBV12-3 or TRBV12-4 and TRBJ2-5; D is ambiguous. V gave up 5 bases and J gave up 4 bases, with 11 bases separating them. CDR3 length: 13 residues. This CDR3 is CASSRVAPETQYF. CDR3 bases: TGTGCCAGCAGTCGTGTGGCACCAGAGACCCAGTACTTC.